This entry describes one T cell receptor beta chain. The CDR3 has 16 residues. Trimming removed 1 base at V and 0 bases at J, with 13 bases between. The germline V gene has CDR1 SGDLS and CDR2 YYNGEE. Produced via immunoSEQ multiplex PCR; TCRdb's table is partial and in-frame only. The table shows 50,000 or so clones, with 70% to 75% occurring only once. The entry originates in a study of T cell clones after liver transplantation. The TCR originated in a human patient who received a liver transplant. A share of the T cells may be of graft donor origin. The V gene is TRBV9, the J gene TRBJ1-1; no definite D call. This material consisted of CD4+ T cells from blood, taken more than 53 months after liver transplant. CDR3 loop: CASSVTRSSMNTEAFF. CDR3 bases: TGTGCCAGCAGCGTAACCCGGAGCAGCATGAACACTGAAGCTTTCTTT. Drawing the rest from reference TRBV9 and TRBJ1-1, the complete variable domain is DSGVTQTPKHLITATGQRVTLRCSPRSGDLSVYWYQQSLDQGLQFLIQYYNGEERAKGNILERFSAQQFPDLHSELNLSSLELGDSALYFCASSVTRSSMNTEAFFGQGTRLTVV.